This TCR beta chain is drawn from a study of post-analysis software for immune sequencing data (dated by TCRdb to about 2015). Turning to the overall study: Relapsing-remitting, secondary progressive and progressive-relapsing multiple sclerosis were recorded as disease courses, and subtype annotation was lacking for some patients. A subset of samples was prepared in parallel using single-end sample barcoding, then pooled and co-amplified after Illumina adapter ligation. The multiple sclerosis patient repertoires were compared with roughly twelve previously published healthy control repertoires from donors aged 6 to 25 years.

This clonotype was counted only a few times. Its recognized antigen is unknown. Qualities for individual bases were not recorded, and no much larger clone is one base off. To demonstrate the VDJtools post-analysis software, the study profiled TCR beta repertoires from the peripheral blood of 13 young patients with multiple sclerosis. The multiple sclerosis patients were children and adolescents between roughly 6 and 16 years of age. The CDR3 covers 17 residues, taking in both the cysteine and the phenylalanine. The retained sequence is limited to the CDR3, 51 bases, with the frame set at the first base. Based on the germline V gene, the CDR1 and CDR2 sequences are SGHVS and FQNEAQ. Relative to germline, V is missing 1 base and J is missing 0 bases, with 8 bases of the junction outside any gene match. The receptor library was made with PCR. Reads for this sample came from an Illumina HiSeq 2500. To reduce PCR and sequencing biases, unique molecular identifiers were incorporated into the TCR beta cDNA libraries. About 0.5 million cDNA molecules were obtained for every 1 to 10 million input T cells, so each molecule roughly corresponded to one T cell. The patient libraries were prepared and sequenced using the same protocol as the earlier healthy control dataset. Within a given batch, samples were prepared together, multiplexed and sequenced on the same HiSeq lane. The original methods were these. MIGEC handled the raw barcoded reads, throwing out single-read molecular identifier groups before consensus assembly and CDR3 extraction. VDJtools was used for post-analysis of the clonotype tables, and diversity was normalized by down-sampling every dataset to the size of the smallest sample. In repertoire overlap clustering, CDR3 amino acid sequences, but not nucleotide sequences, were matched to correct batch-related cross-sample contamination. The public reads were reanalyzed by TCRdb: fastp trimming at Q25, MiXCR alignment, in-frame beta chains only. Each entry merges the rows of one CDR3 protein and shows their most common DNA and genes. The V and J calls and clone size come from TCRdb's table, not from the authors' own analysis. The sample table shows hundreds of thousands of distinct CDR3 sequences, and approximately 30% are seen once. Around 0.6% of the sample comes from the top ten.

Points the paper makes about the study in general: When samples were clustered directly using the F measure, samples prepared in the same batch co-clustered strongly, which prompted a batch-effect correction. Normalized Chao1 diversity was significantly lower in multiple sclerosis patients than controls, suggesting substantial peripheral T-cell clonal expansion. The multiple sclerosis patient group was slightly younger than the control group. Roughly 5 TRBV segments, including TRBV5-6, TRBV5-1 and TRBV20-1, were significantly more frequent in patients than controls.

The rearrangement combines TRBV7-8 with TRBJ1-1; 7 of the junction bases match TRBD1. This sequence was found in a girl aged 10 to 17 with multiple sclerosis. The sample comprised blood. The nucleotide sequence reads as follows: TGTGCCAGCAGCTTAGGGACAGGACTAAAGATGAACACTGAAGCTTTCTTT. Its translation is CASSLGTGLKMNTEAFF.